The sequence of this T cell receptor beta chain was determined in a study of shared clonotypes between healthy human individuals. The CDR3 runs 13 residues. The ends were cut back, 3 bases at V and 3 bases at J, with 8 bases in the middle. CDR1 and CDR2 (germline): KGHSH, LQKENI. Original handling: ImmunoSEQ gave junction-only sequences without quality scores, so filtering differed. The data were produced by immunoSEQ multiplex PCR, yet TCRdb's version contains in-frame clones alone and is incomplete. That table is the source of V, J and clone size, and D and trimming were worked out from the DNA. In the table there are 700,000 or so clones, 72% of which are singletons. Study-wide results and caveats: Sequencing depth was expected to affect clonotype sharing among donors. Estimated richness was generally greater in naive than memory subsets.

Turning to this clone: Its antigen is undetermined.

The sequence was collected from a woman aged 25 to 39 in good health. This sequence joins TRBV18 and TRBJ2-5, with a tentative D call TRBD2 (5 bases). The sample taken for sequencing was memory CD4+ T cells sorted from blood. Subset of the sample: CD45RA-negative fraction. The chain's CDR3 is CASSPGLKETQYF. DNA for the CDR3: TGTGCCAGCTCACCCGGACTCAAAGAGACCCAGTACTTC.